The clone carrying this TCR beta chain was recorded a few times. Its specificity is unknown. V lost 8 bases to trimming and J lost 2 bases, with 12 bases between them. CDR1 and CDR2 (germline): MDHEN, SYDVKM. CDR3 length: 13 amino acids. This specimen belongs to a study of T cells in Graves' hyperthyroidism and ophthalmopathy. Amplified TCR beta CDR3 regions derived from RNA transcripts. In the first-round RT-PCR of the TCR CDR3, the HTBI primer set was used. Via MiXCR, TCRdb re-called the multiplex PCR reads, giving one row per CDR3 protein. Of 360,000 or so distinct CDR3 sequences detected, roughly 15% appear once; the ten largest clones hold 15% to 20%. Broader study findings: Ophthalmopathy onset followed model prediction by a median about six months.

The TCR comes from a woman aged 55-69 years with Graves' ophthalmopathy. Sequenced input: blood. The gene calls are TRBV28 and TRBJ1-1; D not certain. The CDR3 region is CASARVRNTEAFF. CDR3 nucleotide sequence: TGTGCCAGCGCACGAGTCAGAAACACTGAAGCTTTCTTT.